This T cell receptor beta chain was recorded in a study of CD8+CD57+ T cells in acquired aplastic anemia. TCR beta VDJ combinations and CDR3 sequences were profiled from genomic DNA. TCRdb re-analysed the reads in MiXCR, keeping a single row per CDR3 protein. The data hold roughly 160,000 distinct CDR3 sequences, with around half observed a single time. Sequenced patients had shown CD8+CD57+ cell expansion by flow cytometry. In its sample, this clonotype was seen many times. The sample comprised sorted CD4+, CD8+, or CD8+CD57+ T cells (not recorded which) from PBMCs. The clonotype comes from a human donor with aplastic anemia.

CDR3 bases: TGTGCCACCAGCAAAGCCTCTTCAGGGGAGACCCAGTACTTC. Protein: CATSKASSGETQYF. The gene calls are TRBV24-1 and TRBJ2-5, with D possibly matching TRBD1 (5 bases). Trimming removed 7 bases at V and 5 bases at J, with 16 bases between. Per the germline V gene, CDR1 is KGHDR and CDR2 is SFDVKD. The CDR3 contains 14 residues.